This T cell receptor beta chain was documented in a study of shared clonotypes between healthy human individuals. CD8 cells classed as naive were CD45RO-negative and positively selected for CCR7, excluding terminally differentiated effector memory CD45RA+ cells. In the study's own analysis: Junction-only sequences without quality scores came from ImmunoSEQ, so filtering differed. TCRdb's copy holds only in-frame clones and misses some; the assay was immunoSEQ multiplex PCR. For V, J and clone size, that table is used; D and trimming come from the DNA. Of approximately 1.9 million clones detected, about 93% appear once; the ten largest clones hold less than 2%. The CDR3 is 17 amino acids. Germline CDR1 MNHEY, CDR2 SMNVEV (reference sequence). Germline trimming cut 5 bases from V and 6 bases from J; bases unmatched to any gene: 16.

This sequence was found in a young man in good health. Some clones in this sample may be carry-over from other donors' samples. Material for sequencing was naive CD8+ T cells from PBMCs. V usage is TRBV27 and J usage is TRBJ1-1; TRBD1 matches 9 bases. The CDR3 region is CASSPRTGVNSLAEAFF. The CDR3 region has the DNA TGTGCCAGCAGTCCAAGGACAGGGGTGAACTCATTGGCTGAAGCTTTCTTT.